Presented here are 30 T cell receptor beta chains from one specimen sequenced in a study of blood T cell repertoires in COVID-19. The data were produced by immunoSEQ multiplex PCR, yet TCRdb's version contains in-frame clones alone and is incomplete. Of approximately 500,000 clones in the sample, over 75% were seen once. Material: peripheral blood. These receptors were obtained from a human donor in a cohort sampled during active COVID-19.

This chain's CDR3 is CASSPLTGVSPSQETQYF. The CDR3 coding sequence is TGTGCCAGCAGCCCGCTGACCGGGGTCTCGCCCTCACAAGAGACCCAGTACTTC. The chain carries TRBV14 and TRBJ2-5; tentative D call: TRBD2 (5 bases). There are 18 residues in the CDR3. Germline CDR1 is SGHDN and CDR2 is FVKESK. The ends were cut back, 4 bases at V and 2 bases at J, with 23 bases in the middle.

The CDR3 region has the DNA TGTGCCAGCAGTTTATCGTTAATCGGGGAGCCCCAGCATTTT. It codes for CASSLSLIGEPQHF. The V call is TRBV27, the J call TRBJ1-5; no reliable D call. This CDR3 region has 14 residues. V lost 0 bases, J lost 8 bases, and 11 bases lay in between. CDR1 is MNHEY and CDR2 is SMNVEV in the germline V gene (reference sequence).

The chain has TRBV6-5 and TRBJ2-4; TRBD1 might be the D (5 bases). Germline values: CDR1 MNHEY, CDR2 SVGAGI. CDR3 length: 14 residues. Trimming cost V 8 bases and J 10 bases, with 21 bases left between them. The CDR3 sequence is CASQSWGGAPIQYF. CDR3 sequence (DNA): TGTGCCAGCCAGTCGTGGGGCGGAGCCCCGATTCAGTACTTC.

The chain uses TRBV11-2 and TRBJ2-7, with a tentative D call TRBD1 (5 bases). The CDR3 covers 14 residues. Trimming stripped 6 bases from V and 6 bases from J, with 18 bases between. Germline CDR1 and CDR2: SGHAT and FQNNGV. Written as DNA, the CDR3 is TGTGCCAGCAGGTTAATCCAGGGATTCGGCGAGCAGTACTTC. This translates into CASRLIQGFGEQYF.

This clone was detected only a few times. V is TRBV6-2 or TRBV6-3 and J is TRBJ2-3, with TRBD2 matching 8 bases. Germline V gene sequence: CDR1 MNHEY, CDR2 SVGEGT. The CDR3 spans 15 residues. V lost 5 bases and J lost 3; bases outside the gene matches: 7. CDR3 sequence reads: CASSPGTRITDTQYF. The CDR3 DNA reads TGTGCCAGCAGTCCCGGGACTAGGATAACAGATACGCAGTATTTT.

V and J are TRBV6-2 or TRBV6-3 and TRBJ2-7, with D hard to call. The CDR3 extends over 14 amino acids. The V end was cut by 0 bases, the J end by 6 bases, with 12 bases between. Looked up from germline, CDR1 is MNHEY and CDR2 is SVGEGT. CDR3 residues: CASSYSNTDREQYF. The CDR3 nucleotides are TGTGCCAGCAGTTACTCGAACACCGATCGCGAGCAGTACTTC.

In this sample, this clone turned up once. The chain uses TRBV9 and TRBJ2-2, with 11 bases fitting TRBD1. Germline loops: CDR1 SGDLS, CDR2 YYNGEE. The CDR3 is made up of 15 amino acids. V lost 4 bases, J lost 6 bases, and 5 bases stayed unmatched. CDR3 coding DNA: TGTGCCAGCAGCCCTCGGACAGGGGGCTCCGGGGAGCTGTTTTTT. Translated, it gives CASSPRTGGSGELFF.

The V and J genes are TRBV19 and TRBJ1-6; D unclear. From germline, CDR1 is LNHDA and CDR2 SQIVND (reference sequence). V was clipped by 4 bases and J by 7 bases, with 14 bases between them. This CDR3 region has 15 residues. This CDR3 reads CASSNSNSMNSPLHF. In DNA, the CDR3 is TGTGCCAGTAGTAACTCGAATAGTATGAATTCACCCCTCCACTTT.

The chain recombines TRBV7-6 with TRBJ2-1; D perhaps matches TRBD2 (6 bases). The germline V gene encodes CDR1 SGHVS and CDR2 FNYEAQ. CDR3 length: 15 residues. Trimming removed 2 bases from V and 7 bases from J, with 15 bases in between. CDR3: CASSLREAANNEQFF. CDR3 coding DNA: TGTGCCAGCAGCTTAAGGGAGGCGGCAAATAATGAGCAGTTCTTC. Full variable domain (remainder filled in from reference TRBV7-6 and TRBJ2-1): GAGVSQSPRYKVTKRGQDVALRCDPISGHVSLYWYRQALGQGPEFLTYFNYEAQQDKSGLPNDRFSAERPEGSISTLTIQRTEQRDSAMYRCASSLREAANNEQFFGPGTRLTVL.

CDR3 coding DNA: TGTGCCAGCAGTACGACAGGATTCAGCAATCAGCCCCAGCATTTT. Residues: CASSTTGFSNQPQHF. The chain couples TRBV6-2 or TRBV6-3 to TRBJ1-5, with D possibly TRBD1 on 6 matching bases. Germline-derived CDR1 and CDR2 are MNHEY and SVGEGT. This CDR3 is built from 15 residues. Trimming stripped 5 bases from V and 1 base from J, with 12 bases between.

This clone was picked up a small number of times. The V gene is TRBV5-4, the J gene TRBJ2-1, with 11 bases lining up with TRBD2. The ends lost 5 bases at V and 6 bases at J; junction bases unmatched: 7. The germline gives CDR1 SGHNT, CDR2 YYREEE (reference sequence). There are 15 residues in the CDR3. The CDR3 bases are TGTGCCAGCAGTTCGACTAGCGGGATATTCAATGAGCAGTTCTTC. It encodes CASSSTSGIFNEQFF.

The rearrangement joins TRBV9 to TRBJ1-1, with D possibly TRBD1 on 5 matching bases. There are 12 residues in the CDR3. V shed 3 bases and J shed 6 bases, with 9 bases lying between them. The germline CDR1 and CDR2 sequences are SGDLS and YYNGEE. The CDR3 protein is CASSGREPEAFF. In nucleotides, the CDR3 is TGTGCCAGCAGCGGCAGGGAACCTGAAGCTTTCTTT.

The chain joins TRBV19 to TRBJ1-5; 8 nucleotides line up with TRBD1. Germline CDR1 reads LNHDA; CDR2 reads SQIVND (reference sequence). The J segment lost 3 bases and the V segment lost 6 bases, leaving 13 bases of the junction unmatched. CDR3 length equals 17 residues. Written as DNA, the CDR3 is TGTGCCAGTAGCCAACCTGCCGGGACAGGAGCCAATCAGCCCCAGCATTTT. Its protein is CASSQPAGTGANQPQHF.

The chain joins TRBV5-4 to TRBJ1-6; 7 bases are a match to TRBD1. The V segment lost 5 bases and the J segment 5 bases; nucleotides outside the gene matches: 4. The CDR3 is made up of 14 amino acids. Germline V gene data show CDR1 as SGHNT and CDR2 as YYREEE (reference sequence). The CDR3 DNA reads TGTGCCAGCAGACAAGGGACAGATAATTCACCCCTCCACTTT. Amino acid sequence: CASRQGTDNSPLHF.

V and J are TRBV30 and TRBJ1-1; D is possibly TRBD1 (6 bases). Trimming removed 4 bases at V and 0 bases at J, with 15 bases between. This CDR3 region has 15 residues. The germline gives CDR1 GTSNPN, CDR2 SVGIG (reference sequence). The CDR3 sequence is CAWTLQNRVNTEAFF. The CDR3 DNA follows: TGTGCCTGGACCCTTCAGAACAGGGTGAACACTGAAGCTTTCTTT.

The rearrangement uses TRBV6-6 and TRBJ2-7; TRBD2 aligns across 14 bases. Per germline, CDR1 MNHNY and CDR2 SVGAGI (reference sequence). The CDR3 has 21 amino acids. V shed 5 bases and J 3 bases; nucleotides not matched to a gene: 21. The CDR3 spells CASSRKTVRGLAGDCGYEQYF. DNA of the CDR3: TGTGCCAGCAGTCGGAAAACGGTTAGGGGACTAGCGGGAGATTGTGGCTACGAGCAGTACTTC.

A few counts support this clone. CDR3 region: CASSSGGANQPQHF. The CDR3 DNA is TGTGCCAGCAGCTCCGGCGGGGCCAATCAGCCCCAGCATTTT. The gene calls are TRBV7-3 and TRBJ1-5, with TRBD1 as a possible D gene (5 bases). Deletions cut 4 bases from V and 3 bases from J, with 10 bases between. The CDR3 is made up of 14 amino acids. Germline CDR1 reads SGHTA; CDR2 reads FQGTGA.

The chain has TRBV6-2 or TRBV6-3 and TRBJ2-7, with TRBD2 matching over 7 bases. Germline V lookup: CDR1 MNHEY, CDR2 SVGEGT. With 5 bases clipped from V and 6 bases from J, the junction kept 4 bases outside the gene matches. The CDR3 is made up of 12 amino acids. Here the CDR3 reads CASSRLATEQYF. In nucleotides, the CDR3 is TGTGCCAGCAGTCGACTAGCAACCGAGCAGTACTTC.

The V call is TRBV6-1, the J call TRBJ2-7; 11 bases are shared with TRBD2. The germline gives CDR1 MNHNS, CDR2 SASEGT. The CDR3 totals 16 residues. Unmatched junction bases numbered 4, after V lost 2 bases and J lost 1 base. CDR3 in amino acids: CASSESSGGLSYEQYF. The CDR3 region has the DNA TGTGCCAGCAGTGAATCTAGCGGGGGGCTATCCTACGAGCAGTACTTC.

V is TRBV7-9 and J is TRBJ2-3; perhaps TRBD2 as D (5 bases). The CDR3 spans 15 residues. CDR1 and CDR2 from the germline V gene are SEHNR and FQNEAQ (reference sequence). Between the trimmed V and J ends, which lost 5 bases and 2 bases, there was a span of 14 bases. The CDR3 loop is CASSIGETATDTQYF. The CDR3 DNA reads as TGTGCCAGCAGCATCGGGGAAACGGCCACAGATACGCAGTATTTT.

V gene TRBV15 combines with J gene TRBJ2-7; D is ambiguous. CDR1 is LNHNV and CDR2 is YYDKDF in the germline V gene (reference sequence). V was pared by 3 bases and J by 3 bases, with 12 bases between. The CDR3 is 14 residues long. CDR3 sequence: CATSRRLTDYEQYF. The CDR3 nucleotides read TGTGCCACCAGCAGGAGGTTGACGGACTACGAGCAGTACTTC.

The chain is built from TRBV21-1 and TRBJ1-2. TRBV21-1 counts as a pseudogene. CDR3 length: 15 residues. CDR3 bases: TGTGCCAGCAGCACCCAATTGAGGAGGGGTAAGGGCTACACCTTC. It specifies CASSTQLRRGKGYTF.

This chain links TRBV6-5 with TRBJ2-7; 11 bases are a match to TRBD1. The germline CDR1 and CDR2 sequences are MNHEY and SVGAGI. J was trimmed by 2 bases and V by 6 bases; bases with no gene match: 3. The CDR3 is 14 amino acids. CDR3 DNA sequence: TGTGCCAGCAGACGGGACAGGGGGGCCTACGAGCAGTACTTC. As protein: CASRRDRGAYEQYF.

The gene calls are TRBV14 and TRBJ2-3; no clear D. V was pared by 3 bases and J by 8 bases, with 12 bases between. From germline, CDR1 is SGHDN and CDR2 FVKESK. This CDR3 has 13 residues. The CDR3 sequence: CASSQAKVSTQYF. The DNA of the CDR3 is TGTGCCAGCAGCCAGGCAAAAGTCAGTACGCAGTATTTT.

The chain carries TRBV7-9 and TRBJ1-3; no firm D call. Per the germline V gene, CDR1 is SEHNR and CDR2 is FQNEAQ (reference sequence). The CDR3 runs to 14 residues. V was clipped by 5 bases and J by 0 bases, with 8 bases between them. CDR3 in DNA: TGTGCCAGCAGCACCAGTGCCTCTGGAAACACCATATATTTT. Amino acid sequence: CASSTSASGNTIYF.

V is TRBV28 and J is TRBJ2-7; 8 positions agree with TRBD1. CDR1 and CDR2 from the germline V gene are MDHEN and SYDVKM. The CDR3 totals 16 residues. The ends lost 5 bases at V and 2 bases at J; junction bases unmatched: 11. The CDR3 region is CASSLPEGTGPYEQYF. The CDR3 nucleotides read TGTGCCAGCAGTCTCCCTGAAGGGACAGGTCCCTACGAGCAGTACTTC. The full variable domain, in which reference TRBV28 and TRBJ2-7 provide the parts outside the CDR3, is DVKVTQSSRYLVKRTGEKVFLECVQDMDHENMFWYRQDPGLGLRLIYFSYDVKMKEKGDIPEGYSVSREKKERFSLILESASTNQTSMYLCASSLPEGTGPYEQYFGPGTRLTVT.

The rearrangement uses TRBV30 and TRBJ1-1; the D gene is possibly TRBD1 (6 bases). V lost 2 bases to trimming and J lost 3 bases, with 10 bases between them. The V gene's germline CDR1 is GTSNPN and CDR2 SVGIG (reference sequence). This CDR3 is built from 13 residues. The CDR3 reads CAWSLQGDTEAFF. As DNA, the CDR3 is TGTGCCTGGAGTTTACAGGGCGACACTGAAGCTTTCTTT. The full variable domain, completed using reference TRBV30 and TRBJ1-1, is SQTIHQWPATLVQPVGSPLSLECTVEGTSNPNLYWYRQAAGRGLQLLFYSVGIGQISSEVPQNLSASRPQDRQFILSSKKLLLSDSGFYLCAWSLQGDTEAFFGQGTRLTVV.

The chain recombines TRBV15 with TRBJ1-2; no clear D gene. V was clipped by 0 bases and J by 5 bases, with 16 bases between them. The length of the CDR3 is 16 residues. Looked up from germline, CDR1 is LNHNV and CDR2 is YYDKDF (reference sequence). The CDR3 region has the DNA TGTGCCACCAGCAGAGATCGTGTGAGATCCGGGTATGGCTACACCTTC. Amino acid sequence: CATSRDRVRSGYGYTF.

The chain joins TRBV6-2 or TRBV6-3 to TRBJ2-1, with 11 bases fitting TRBD2. The CDR3 has 18 amino acids. Losses at the gene ends were 0 bases for V and 4 bases for J; bases not matched to a gene: 8. Germline V gene sequence: CDR1 MNHEY, CDR2 SVGEGT. CDR3 region: CASSYSKLAGARYNEQFF. CDR3 bases: TGTGCCAGCAGTTACTCGAAACTAGCGGGAGCTCGGTACAATGAGCAGTTCTTC.

V usage is TRBV5-5 and J usage is TRBJ1-3; 8 bases are shared with TRBD1. Germline CDR1 reads SGHKS; CDR2 reads YYEKEE (reference sequence). The CDR3 totals 14 residues. V was pared by 4 bases and J by 3 bases, with 3 bases of the junction left unmatched. The CDR3 here is CASSLDRGGNTIYF. DNA of the CDR3: TGTGCCAGCAGCCTCGACAGGGGTGGAAACACCATATATTTT.